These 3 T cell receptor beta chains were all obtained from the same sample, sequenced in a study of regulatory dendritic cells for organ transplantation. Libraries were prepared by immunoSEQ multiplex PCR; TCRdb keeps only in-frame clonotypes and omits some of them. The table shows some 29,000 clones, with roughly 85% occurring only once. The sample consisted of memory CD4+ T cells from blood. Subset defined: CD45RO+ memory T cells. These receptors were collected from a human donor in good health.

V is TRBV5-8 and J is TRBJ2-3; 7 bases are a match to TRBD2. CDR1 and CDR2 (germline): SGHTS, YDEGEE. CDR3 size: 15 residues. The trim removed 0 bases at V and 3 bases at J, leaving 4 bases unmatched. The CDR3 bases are TGTGCCAGCAGCTTGGCGGGGGGTAGGACAGATACGCAGTATTTT. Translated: CASSLAGGRTDTQYF.

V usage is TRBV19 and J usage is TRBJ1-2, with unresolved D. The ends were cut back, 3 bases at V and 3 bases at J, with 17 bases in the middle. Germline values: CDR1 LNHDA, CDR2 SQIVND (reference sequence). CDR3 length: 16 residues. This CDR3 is CASSIPWTSAYYGYTF. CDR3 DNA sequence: TGTGCCAGTAGTATCCCGTGGACCTCGGCATACTATGGCTACACCTTC.

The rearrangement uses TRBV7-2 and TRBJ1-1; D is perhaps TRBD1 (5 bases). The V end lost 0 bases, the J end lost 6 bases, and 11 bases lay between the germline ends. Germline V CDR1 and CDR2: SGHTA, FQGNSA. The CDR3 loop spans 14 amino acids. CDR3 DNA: TGTGCCAGCAGCTTAGCGGGACCGGCGGCTGAAGCTTTCTTT. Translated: CASSLAGPAAEAFF.